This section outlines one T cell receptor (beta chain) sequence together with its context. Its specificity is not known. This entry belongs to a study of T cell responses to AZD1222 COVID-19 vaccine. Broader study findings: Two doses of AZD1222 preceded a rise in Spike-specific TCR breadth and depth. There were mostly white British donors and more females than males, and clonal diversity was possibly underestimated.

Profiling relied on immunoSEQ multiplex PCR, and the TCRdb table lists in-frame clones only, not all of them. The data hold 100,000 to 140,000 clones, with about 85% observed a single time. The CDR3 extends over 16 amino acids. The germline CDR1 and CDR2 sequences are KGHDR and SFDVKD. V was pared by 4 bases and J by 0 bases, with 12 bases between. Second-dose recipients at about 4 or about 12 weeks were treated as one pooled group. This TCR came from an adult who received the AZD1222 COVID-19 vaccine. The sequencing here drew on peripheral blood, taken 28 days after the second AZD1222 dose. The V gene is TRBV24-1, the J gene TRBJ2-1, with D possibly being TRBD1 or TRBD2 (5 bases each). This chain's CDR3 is CATSDRGRSSYNEQFF. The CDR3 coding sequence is TGTGCCACCAGTGACCGGGGACGGAGCTCCTACAATGAGCAGTTCTTC.